This T cell receptor (beta chain) was identified during a study of regulatory T cells in long-lasting Graves disease. Combining iRepertoire HTBI primers with Arm-PCR of CDR3 regions, the authors built TCR beta libraries. One entry per CDR3 protein, called by TCRdb with MiXCR from the multiplex PCR reads. There are 500,000 or so distinct CDR3 sequences in the sample; about 15% occur only once, and approximately 19% lies in the top ten. The CDR3 contains 14 residues. The germline gives CDR1 SGHRS, CDR2 YFSETQ. J gave up 4 bases and V 4 bases, and 5 bases lay outside the gene matches. Time point meaning: newly diagnosed GD, antithyroid drugs for less than 3 months. PBMC-extracted RNA yielded the TCR library. This clonotype was detected many times. The same sample was also used in a study of T cells in Graves' hyperthyroidism and ophthalmopathy. That work states: Exclusion followed for patients with uncontrolled infection, other autoimmune disease, pregnancy or lactation. The model identified upcoming ophthalmopathy a median 6.5 months ahead of onset.

This specimen consisted of peripheral blood mononuclear cells (PBMCs), obtained at new diagnosis, from a patient treated with antithyroid drugs. This chain uses TRBV5-1 with TRBJ2-1; 7 bases fit TRBD1. The receptor was isolated from a woman in her fifties or sixties with Graves disease. This chain's CDR3 is CASSTGTEYNEQFF. For the CDR3, the DNA is TGCGCCAGCAGCACCGGGACAGAGTACAATGAGCAGTTCTTC. The whole variable domain, remainder taken from reference TRBV5-1 and TRBJ2-1, is KAGVTQTPRYLIKTRGQQVTLSCSPISGHRSVSWYQQTPGQGLQFLFEYFSETQRNKGNFPGRFSGRQFSNSRSEMNVSTLELGDSALYLCASSTGTEYNEQFFGPGTRLTVL.